These T cell receptor beta chains were read from a single sample in a study of T cell responses to AZD1222 COVID-19 vaccine. This table comes from immunoSEQ multiplex PCR, and its TCRdb copy is limited to in-frame clones, with some not included. The sample records 150,000 to 200,000 clones, 85% to 95% being singletons. The source material was peripheral blood, sampled on day 0 of AZD1222 vaccination. These receptors came from an adult in good health. Both conserved end residues are part of each CDR3.

V,J,CDR3
TRBV27,TRBJ1-5,CASSLSLGELSWPQHF
TRBV3-1/TRBV3-2,TRBJ2-7,CASSLRRYPYEQYF
TRBV30,TRBJ1-1,CAWSTPRSRVEAFF
TRBV4-1,TRBJ1-3,CASSLGLVSSSGNTIYF
TRBV5-1,TRBJ2-6,CASSRDRAGANVLTF
TRBV28,TRBJ2-2,CASSLREQGITGELFF
TRBV7-9,TRBJ1-1,CASVRGTEAFF
TRBV15,TRBJ2-5,CATSRRAHLGETQYF
TRBV6-5,TRBJ1-3,CASSPRDRGGNTIYF
TRBV6-1,TRBJ1-4,CASSEGGGWNEKLFF
TRBV5-4,TRBJ1-2,CASSLTRDSYGYTF
TRBV5-1,TRBJ1-1,CASSLQPMNTEAFF
TRBV9,TRBJ2-5,CASSLAPGETQYF
TRBV2,TRBJ1-5,CASSDVSKGFNQPQHF
TRBV10-3,TRBJ1-1,CAISDIREAEAFF
TRBV5-4,TRBJ2-2,CASSLSWPNTGELFF
TRBV7-9,TRBJ1-2,CASSRSPGQGANYGYTF
TRBV9,TRBJ2-5,CASSVGLAEETQYF
TRBV7-3,TRBJ2-1,CASSQGLNNEQFF
TRBV19,TRBJ2-7,CASSIRAGGSSGQYF
TRBV29-1,TRBJ1-2,CSADHINYGYTF
TRBV7-2,TRBJ1-1,CASSRQRNTEAFF
TRBV5-4,TRBJ2-2,CASSLGQVAGELFF
TRBV28,TRBJ1-4,CASSYTPTNEKLFF
TRBV6-6,TRBJ1-2,CASSYPGQNYGYTF
TRBV7-9,TRBJ1-2,CASSLGGGPNYGYTF
TRBV5-1,TRBJ2-4,CASSYGQGAAKNIQYF
TRBV9,TRBJ2-3,CASSFGGLTDTQYF
TRBV9,TRBJ1-5,CASSVGGNSNQPQHF
TRBV28,TRBJ1-5,CASSLSTWLYSNQPQHF
TRBV3-1/TRBV3-2,TRBJ1-3,CASSLGSIGNTIYF
TRBV7-2,TRBJ1-1,CASSLGVPTEAFF
TRBV7-8,TRBJ2-7,CASSPGPYEQYF
TRBV15,TRBJ1-1,CATSRDLITEAFF
TRBV14,TRBJ1-2,CASSPRTGTNYGYTF
TRBV11-2,TRBJ2-7,CASSAGQASYEQYF
TRBV27,TRBJ1-1,CASSLSSLTPEAFF
TRBV7-8,TRBJ1-3,CASSQSQQGVSNTIYF
TRBV6-5,TRBJ1-1,CASSYSRSVNTEAFF
TRBV5-6,TRBJ1-4,CASSWTGGSEKLFF
TRBV18,TRBJ1-2,CASSSPGPDYGYTF
TRBV7-2,TRBJ2-7,CASSFRDRGFDEQYF
TRBV7-2,TRBJ1-2,CASSFGPARYGYTF
TRBV9,TRBJ1-2,CASSARSGGYTF
TRBV6-1,TRBJ1-2,CASSDDRGNYGYTF
TRBV2,TRBJ2-7,CASSEDLGVLYF
TRBV28,TRBJ1-3,CASSSGQGRAFGNTIYF
TRBV6-1,TRBJ1-4,CASSVRDRATNEKLFF
TRBV12-3/TRBV12-4,TRBJ1-5,CASTTENQPQHF
TRBV27,TRBJ1-3,CATQEGNTIYF
TRBV5-6,TRBJ2-7,CASSPSKQYF
TRBV12-3/TRBV12-4,TRBJ1-4,CASSGAPAGKLFF
TRBV6-5,TRBJ2-5,CASSTSGTGATQYF
TRBV19,TRBJ1-3,CASSIRGGVTGNTIYF